Sequencing of this TCR beta chain was carried out in a study of blood T cell repertoires in COVID-19 (dated by TCRdb to about 2020). About the investigation overall: Collaborator samples came from the United States, Italy and Spain and covered acute and convalescent phases of COVID-19. The dataset comprised deeply sampled blood TCRbeta repertoires from subjects exposed to, actively infected with, or recovered from COVID-19. Where available, HLA class I and class II types were taken from metadata supplied by the sample provider and were not determined by assay-based typing. The samples were drawn from the first 160 participants of the ongoing ImmuneRACE study and from some 1,300 subjects provided by 6 global collaborators. A de-identified subject ID, COVID-19 status, age in years and sex were almost always included in the sample metadata. The repertoires were released in a freely available public database intended as a resource for research on the immune response to SARS-CoV-2. The prospective study material was composed of cDNA or gDNA derived from T cells, B-cell-depleted T cells, or PBMCs.

TCRbeta CDR3 regions were amplified from genomic DNA using the immunoSEQ Assay, a bias-controlled multiplex PCR. Turning to the authors' computational methods: Nucleated cell counts per sample were estimated from amplification of reference gene primers within the assay. To quantify the absolute abundance of each unique TCRbeta CDR3 rearrangement, sequence reads were collapsed and filtered. For each sample, productive Simpson clonality was calculated as the square root of Simpson's diversity index across productive rearrangements. TCRdb holds this immuneACCESS table with in-frame rearrangements only. Some clones are missing; in checked studies, unresolved V genes explain under half, and the rest has no known cause. The V and J calls and the clone size are those of that table, but D and trimming were determined from the DNA. The sample table lists 120,000 or so clones, about 88% of them with a count of one. The top ten clonotypes cover 0.95% to 1.5% of the sample.

Each collaborating institution followed its own protocols to collect whole blood in K2EDTA tubes. For TCRbeta analysis, collaborator samples were shipped as frozen whole blood, as isolated PBMCs, or as DNA extracted from either sample type. Note on this clone: Which antigen it targets is not known. Base qualities are missing; no much larger clone stands one base away.

What the authors observed across the whole study: The amount of clinical and demographic metadata varied by source and participant and was provided uncurated.

CDR1 is given as SGHRS and CDR2 as YFSETQ, both from the germline V gene. V loses 0 bases, J loses 6 bases, and the germline ends lie 13 bases apart. The CDR3 holds 16 amino acids from the cysteine to the phenylalanine. Kept here is only the CDR3 DNA, which spans 48 bases and is read in frame from base 1. The chain uses TRBV5-1 and TRBJ1-6; the D region possibly corresponds to TRBD1 (6 bases align). Sequenced: peripheral blood. This clonotype was sampled from a woman aged 80 or over with acute or convalescent COVID-19. CDR3 region: CASSLGNRASNSPLHF. The DNA reads TGCGCCAGCAGCTTGGGAAACAGGGCCTCTAATTCACCCCTCCACTTT.